This T cell receptor beta chain comes out of a study of OX40 agonist ivuxolimab in advanced cancers. Points on this clone: Its antigen is not identified.

The V and J ends lost 5 bases and 1 base, in that order; junction bases with no gene match: 12. The germline CDR1 and CDR2 sequences are SGHVS and FQNEAQ. The CDR3 covers 20 residues. Data came from immunoSEQ multiplex PCR; TCRdb stores just in-frame clones and leaves some out. The sample contains tens of thousands of clones, approximately 89% of which appear only once. Regarding the study as a whole: Among some nonresponders, normalized T-cell clonal expansion was also low.

J is TRBJ2-2 and V is TRBV7-8; 14 bases align to TRBD2. The clonotype was recovered from an adult with an advanced solid tumor such as melanoma, head and neck, liver or kidney cancer. Sequences were derived from CD4+ or CD8+ T cells sorted from blood, sampled in a trial of the OX40 agonist ivuxolimab. The CDR3, as DNA: TGTGCCAGCAGCACCCGACTAGCGGGAGGGCCACCCAAGAACACCGGGGAGCTGTTTTTT. Its translation is CASSTRLAGGPPKNTGELFF. Supplemented by reference TRBV7-8 and TRBJ2-2, the full variable domain reads GAGVSQSPRYKVAKRGQDVALRCDPISGHVSLFWYQQALGQGPEFLTYFQNEAQLDKSGLPSDRFFAERPEGSVSTLKIQRTQQEDSAVYLCASSTRLAGGPPKNTGELFFGEGSRLTVL.